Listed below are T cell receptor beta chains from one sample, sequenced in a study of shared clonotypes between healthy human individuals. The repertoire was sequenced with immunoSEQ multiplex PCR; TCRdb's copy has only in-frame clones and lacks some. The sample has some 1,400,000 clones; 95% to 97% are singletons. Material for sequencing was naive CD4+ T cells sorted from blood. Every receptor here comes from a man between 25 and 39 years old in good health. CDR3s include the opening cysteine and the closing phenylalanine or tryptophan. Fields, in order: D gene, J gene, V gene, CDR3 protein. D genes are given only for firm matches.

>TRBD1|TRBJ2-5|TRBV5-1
CASSRTGIETQYF
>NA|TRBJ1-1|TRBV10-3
CAISESPGVNTEAFF
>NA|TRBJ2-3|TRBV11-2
CASSPNVNTQYF
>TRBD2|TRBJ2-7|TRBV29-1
CSVGGAGLAGGPGYYEQYF
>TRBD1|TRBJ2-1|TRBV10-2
CASTDRRTYNEQFF
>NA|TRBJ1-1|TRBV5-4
CASSLQKEGGTEAFF
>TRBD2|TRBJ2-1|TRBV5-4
CASSLAGGPNEQFF
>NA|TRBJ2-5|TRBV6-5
CASSYAGQSQETQYF
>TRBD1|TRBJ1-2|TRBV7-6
CASSSPTGQGYTF
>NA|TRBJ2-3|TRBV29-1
CSVGDNTDTQYF
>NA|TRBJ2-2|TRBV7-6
CASSLFKAGNTGELFF
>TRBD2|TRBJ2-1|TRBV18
CASSQAGGPRNEQFF
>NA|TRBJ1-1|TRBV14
CASSRNTEAFF
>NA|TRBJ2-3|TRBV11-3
CASSRRGGGTDTQYF
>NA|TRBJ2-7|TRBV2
CASSEQPAYEQYF
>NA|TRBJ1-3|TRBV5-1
CASSLAEGISSGNTIYF
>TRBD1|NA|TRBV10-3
CAITSGQASSYEQYF
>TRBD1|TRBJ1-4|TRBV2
CASREDRGFRAEKLFF
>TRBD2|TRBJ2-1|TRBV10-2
CASRGTSGRSSYNEQFF
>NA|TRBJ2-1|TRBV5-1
CASSLEAGVDEQFF
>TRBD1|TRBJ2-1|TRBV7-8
CASSPRTGLNEQFF
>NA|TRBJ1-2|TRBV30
CAWTPVAGGYTF
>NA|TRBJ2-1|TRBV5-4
CASSLDSSGHLYNEQFF
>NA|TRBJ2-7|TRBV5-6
CASRRASYEQYF
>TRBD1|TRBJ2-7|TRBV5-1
CASSPDRVSEQYF
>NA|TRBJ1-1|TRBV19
CASSKPGLNTEAFF
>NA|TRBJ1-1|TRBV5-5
CASSPVRTNTEAFF
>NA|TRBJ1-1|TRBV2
CASTGTGPNTEAFF
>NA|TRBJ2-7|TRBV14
CASSWGRGPGYEQYF
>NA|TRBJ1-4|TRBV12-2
CASRLGRRVHHHREKLFF
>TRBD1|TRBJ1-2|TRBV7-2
CASSLTLPGGGEIYGYTF
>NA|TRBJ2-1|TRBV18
CASSPSSVIAGRQFF
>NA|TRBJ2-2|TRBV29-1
CSSPGSDRTGELFF
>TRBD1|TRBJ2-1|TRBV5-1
CASSLGQGPYNEQFF
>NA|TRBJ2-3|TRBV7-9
CASSLGVATSTDTQYF
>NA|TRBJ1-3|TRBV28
CASSLPGLAGNTIYF
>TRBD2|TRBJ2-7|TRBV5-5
CASSLGTSGNYEQYF
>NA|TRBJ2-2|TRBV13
CASRGTGTLSGELFF
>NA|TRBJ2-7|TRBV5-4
CASSLGLDASYEQYF
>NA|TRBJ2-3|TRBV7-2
CASSLGESGTDTQYF
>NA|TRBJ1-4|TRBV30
CAWSATPKKTGGDEKLFF
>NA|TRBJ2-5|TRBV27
CASSPWTRGRETQYF
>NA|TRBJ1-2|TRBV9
CASSANRVGYTF
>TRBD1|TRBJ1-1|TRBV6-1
CASSNPDRGRSAFF
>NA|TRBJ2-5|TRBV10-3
CAISDPHQETQYF
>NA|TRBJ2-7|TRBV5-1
CASSASGGSYEQYF
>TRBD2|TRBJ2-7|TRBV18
CASSPLSGRAYEQYF